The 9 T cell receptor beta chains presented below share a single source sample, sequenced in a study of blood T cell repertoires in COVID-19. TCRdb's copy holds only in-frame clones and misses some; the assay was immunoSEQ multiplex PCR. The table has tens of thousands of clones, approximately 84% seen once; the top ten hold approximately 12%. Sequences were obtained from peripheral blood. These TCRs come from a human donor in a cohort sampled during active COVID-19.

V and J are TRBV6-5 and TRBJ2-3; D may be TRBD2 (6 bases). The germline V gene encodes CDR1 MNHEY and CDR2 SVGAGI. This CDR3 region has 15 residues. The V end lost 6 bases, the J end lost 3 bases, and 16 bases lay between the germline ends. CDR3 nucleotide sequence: TGTGCCAGCAGGAGACGAGGAGGGCCGACAGATACGCAGTATTTT. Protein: CASRRRGGPTDTQYF.

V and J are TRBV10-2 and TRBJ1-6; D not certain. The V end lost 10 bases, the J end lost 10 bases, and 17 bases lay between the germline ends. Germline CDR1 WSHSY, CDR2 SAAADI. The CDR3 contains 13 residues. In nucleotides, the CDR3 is TGCGCCACCCAACCCTTTGAGGGCTCACCCCTCCACTTT. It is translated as CATQPFEGSPLHF.

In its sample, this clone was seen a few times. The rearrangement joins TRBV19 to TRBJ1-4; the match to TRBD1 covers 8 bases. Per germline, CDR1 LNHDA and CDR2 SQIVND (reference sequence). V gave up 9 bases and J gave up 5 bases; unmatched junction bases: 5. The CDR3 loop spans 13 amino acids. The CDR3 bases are TGTGCCAGCCGCAGGGGGCTAAATGAAAAACTGTTTTTT. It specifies CASRRGLNEKLFF.

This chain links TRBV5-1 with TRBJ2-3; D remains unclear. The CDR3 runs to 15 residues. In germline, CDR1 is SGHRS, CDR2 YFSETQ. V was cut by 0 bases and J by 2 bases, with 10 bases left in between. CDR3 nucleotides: TGCGCCAGCAGCTTGGGACCCAGGTCCACAGATACGCAGTATTTT. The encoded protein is CASSLGPRSTDTQYF.

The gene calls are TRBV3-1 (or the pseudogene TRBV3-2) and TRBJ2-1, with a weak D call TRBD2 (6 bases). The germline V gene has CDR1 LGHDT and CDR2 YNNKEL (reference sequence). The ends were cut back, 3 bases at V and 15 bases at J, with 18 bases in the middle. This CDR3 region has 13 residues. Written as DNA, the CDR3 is TGTGCCAGCAGCCACCTCCCCCGGGACTTGGGGTTCTTC. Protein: CASSHLPRDLGFF.

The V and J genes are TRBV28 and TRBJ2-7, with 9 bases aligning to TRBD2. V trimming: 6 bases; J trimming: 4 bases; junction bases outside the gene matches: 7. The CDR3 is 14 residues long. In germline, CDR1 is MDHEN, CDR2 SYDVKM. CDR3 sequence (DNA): TGTGCCAGCAGGATTAGCGGGAGAACGTACGAGCAGTACTTC. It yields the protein CASRISGRTYEQYF. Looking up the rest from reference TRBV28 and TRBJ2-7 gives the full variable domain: DVKVTQSSRYLVKRTGEKVFLECVQDMDHENMFWYRQDPGLGLRLIYFSYDVKMKEKGDIPEGYSVSREKKERFSLILESASTNQTSMYLCASRISGRTYEQYFGPGTRLTVT.

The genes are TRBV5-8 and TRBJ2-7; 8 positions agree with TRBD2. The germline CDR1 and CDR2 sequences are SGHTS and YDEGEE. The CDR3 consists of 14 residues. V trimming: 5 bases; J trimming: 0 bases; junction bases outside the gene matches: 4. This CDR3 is CASRRGGLSYEQYF. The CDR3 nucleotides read TGTGCCAGCAGGCGCGGGGGGCTCTCCTACGAGCAGTACTTC.

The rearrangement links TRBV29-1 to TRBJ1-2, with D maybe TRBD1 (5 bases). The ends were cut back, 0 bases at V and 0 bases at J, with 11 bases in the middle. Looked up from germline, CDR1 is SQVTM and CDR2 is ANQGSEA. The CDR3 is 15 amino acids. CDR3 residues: CSVEDSRQSNYGYTF. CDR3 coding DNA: TGCAGCGTTGAAGATAGCCGACAGTCTAACTATGGCTACACCTTC.

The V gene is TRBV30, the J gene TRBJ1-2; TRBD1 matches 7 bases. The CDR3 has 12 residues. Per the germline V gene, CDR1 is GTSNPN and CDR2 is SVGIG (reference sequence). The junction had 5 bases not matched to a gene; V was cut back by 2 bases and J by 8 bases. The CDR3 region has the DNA TGTGCCTGGAGTACAGGGGAAAGAGGCTACACCTTC. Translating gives CAWSTGERGYTF.